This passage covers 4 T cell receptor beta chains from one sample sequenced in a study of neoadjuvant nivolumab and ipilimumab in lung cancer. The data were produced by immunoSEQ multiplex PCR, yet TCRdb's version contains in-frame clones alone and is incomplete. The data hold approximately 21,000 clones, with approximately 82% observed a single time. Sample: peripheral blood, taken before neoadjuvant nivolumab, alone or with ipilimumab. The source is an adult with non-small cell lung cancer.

Written as DNA, the CDR3 is TGTGCCAGCAGCCCTTGGACACAAGGTGAGCAGTTCTTC. Amino acids: CASSPWTQGEQFF. The rearrangement uses TRBV11-3 and TRBJ2-1; possibly TRBD1 for D (5 bases). V gave up 5 bases and J gave up 9 bases, with 14 bases separating them. This CDR3 is 13 amino acids long. Per the germline V gene, CDR1 is SGHNT and CDR2 is YENEEA.

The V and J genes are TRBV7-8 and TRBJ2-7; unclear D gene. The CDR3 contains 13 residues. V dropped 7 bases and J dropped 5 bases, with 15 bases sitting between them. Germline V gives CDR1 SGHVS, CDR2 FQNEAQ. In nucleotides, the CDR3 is TGTGCCAGCACCTCGCGCTTTCGGGACGAGCAGTACTTC. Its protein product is CASTSRFRDEQYF.

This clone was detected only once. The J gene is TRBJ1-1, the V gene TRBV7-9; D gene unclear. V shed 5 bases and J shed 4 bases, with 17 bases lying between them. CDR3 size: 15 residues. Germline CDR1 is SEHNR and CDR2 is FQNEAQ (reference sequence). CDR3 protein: CASSLQSGVVTEAFF. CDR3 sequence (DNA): TGTGCCAGCAGCCTACAATCAGGAGTGGTCACTGAAGCTTTCTTT.

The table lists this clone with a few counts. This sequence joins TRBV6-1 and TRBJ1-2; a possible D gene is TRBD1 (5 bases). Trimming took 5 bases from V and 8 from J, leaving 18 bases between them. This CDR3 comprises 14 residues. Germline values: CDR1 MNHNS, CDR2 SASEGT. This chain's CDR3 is CASSPRDGDGGYTF. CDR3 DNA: TGTGCCAGCAGTCCCAGGGACGGGGACGGAGGCTACACCTTC.